Here is one T cell receptor beta chain with its context. As handled by the study authors: By means of reference gene primer amplification, nucleated cell counts were estimated. Clones were sequenced by immunoSEQ multiplex PCR, and TCRdb holds only the in-frame ones, with some missing. V, J and clone size were drawn from that table, and D and trimming were deduced from the DNA. The sample has hundreds of thousands of clones, 85% to 90% seen once; the top ten hold 2.5% to 3.5%. The data are from a study of blood T cell repertoires in COVID-19. Study-wide background: Sites across the United States, Italy and Spain contributed samples from acute and convalescent COVID-19. Sources were T cells, B-cell-depleted T cells, or PBMCs; the material itself was cDNA or gDNA.

The germline V gene has CDR1 MNHEY and CDR2 SVGEGT. Trimming took 2 bases from V and 0 from J, leaving 6 bases between them. This CDR3 spans 14 amino acids. This clonotype was sampled from a human donor in a cohort sampled during active COVID-19. The V call is TRBV6-2 or TRBV6-3, the J call TRBJ2-3; D is unclear. The sequencing sample was made of peripheral blood. This CDR3 is CASSYLSSTDTQYF. DNA for the CDR3: TGTGCCAGCAGTTACCTCTCTAGCACAGATACGCAGTATTTT.